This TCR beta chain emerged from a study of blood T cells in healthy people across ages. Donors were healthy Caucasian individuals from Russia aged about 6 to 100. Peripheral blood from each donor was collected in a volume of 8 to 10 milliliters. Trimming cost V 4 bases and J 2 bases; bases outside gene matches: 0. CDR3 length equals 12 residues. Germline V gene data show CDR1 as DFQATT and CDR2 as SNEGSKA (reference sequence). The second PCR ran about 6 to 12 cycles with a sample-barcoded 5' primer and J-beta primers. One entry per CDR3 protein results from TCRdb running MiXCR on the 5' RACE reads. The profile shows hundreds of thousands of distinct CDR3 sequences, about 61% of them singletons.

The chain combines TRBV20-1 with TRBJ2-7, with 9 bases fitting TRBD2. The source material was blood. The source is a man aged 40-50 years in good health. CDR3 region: CSAIAGAYEQYF. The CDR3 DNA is TGCAGTGCTATAGCGGGAGCCTACGAGCAGTACTTC.